The TCR beta chain described here comes from a study of CD8 T cells in Susac syndrome. Germline V CDR1 and CDR2: SGHRS, YFSETQ. The CDR3 sequence is 14 residues long. V was clipped by 4 bases and J by 4 bases; unmatched bases: 7. When the RNA was reverse transcribed, random hexamers were used with an input of about 0.5 to 1 ug. TCRdb redid the calling of the immunoSEQ multiplex PCR reads with MiXCR, one entry per CDR3 protein. The table has 100,000 to 150,000 distinct CDR3 sequences, 93% seen once. Sequencing of TCR beta covered CD8+ and CD4+ T cells obtained from blood. The chain joins TRBV5-1 to TRBJ2-7; the match to TRBD1 covers 8 bases. Sequenced material: CD8+ T cells from PBMCs. This receptor was identified in a human donor with multiple sclerosis. CDR3 DNA sequence: TGCGCCAGCAGCGCCGCAGGGGGCGGATACGAGCAGTACTTC. Translated, it gives CASSAAGGGYEQYF. Full variable domain (remainder filled in from reference TRBV5-1 and TRBJ2-7): KAGVTQTPRYLIKTRGQQVTLSCSPISGHRSVSWYQQTPGQGLQFLFEYFSETQRNKGNFPGRFSGRQFSNSRSEMNVSTLELGDSALYLCASSAAGGGYEQYFGPGTRLTVT.